This T cell receptor beta chain was captured in a study of early T cells in non-severe SARS-CoV-2 infection. Overall study: The input, bulk RNA from unsorted whole blood, was sequenced, and chains were unpaired.

Each cDNA molecule carried a unique molecular identifier. TCRdb called the 5' RACE reads again in MiXCR, with one record for every CDR3 protein. This table has more than 90,000 distinct CDR3 sequences, less than 15% appearing once. Study-level points and caveats: Anti-spike CD8 specificities were favored by VDJdb matching, whose results missed private and CD4 specificities.

To note about this clonotype: The antigen is not known.

CDR1 SGHRS and CDR2 YFSETQ come from the germline V gene. The V end was cut by 4 bases, the J end by 3 bases, with 9 bases between. This CDR3 has 13 residues. The sequence was collected from an adult who was a healthcare worker with PCR-confirmed SARS-CoV-2 infection or an uninfected control (not recorded which). Specimen: whole blood. This chain uses TRBV5-1 with TRBJ2-3; D uncertain. CDR3 DNA sequence: TGCGCCAGCAGCGGCCCCTCTACAGATACGCAGTATTTT. Its protein product is CASSGPSTDTQYF. Looking up the rest from reference TRBV5-1 and TRBJ2-3 gives the full variable domain: KAGVTQTPRYLIKTRGQQVTLSCSPISGHRSVSWYQQTPGQGLQFLFEYFSETQRNKGNFPGRFSGRQFSNSRSEMNVSTLELGDSALYLCASSGPSTDTQYFGPGTRLTVL.